The text below deals with one TCR beta chain. Its antigen remains undetermined. No base quality values were provided; no much bigger clone lies one nucleotide off. A negative result on the clinical CCP2 antibody test was shown by CND-RA patients, and progression of joint destruction was observed despite active therapy. Every CND-RA patient showed typical joint destruction in the wrists and ankles and had failed conventional anti-rheumatic therapy. Instead of being sampled at diagnosis, CND-RA patients were sampled after long disease histories, which in several cases spanned decades. Each patient provided approximately 46 millilitres of EDTA-anticoagulated peripheral blood. Density gradient separation with Ficoll-Paque PLUS was used to isolate peripheral blood mononuclear cells. Using AutoMACS magnetic bead positive selection, CD8+ cells were isolated from either fresh or cryopreserved PBMCs, and flow cytometry was used to check purity. Genomic DNA was extracted using Nucleospin Tissue or Tissue XS kits and then quantified on a Qubit 2.0 fluorometer.

Genomic DNA from CD8+ cells was used for TCRbeta sequencing, which was performed according to the manufacturer's instructions. A genomics technology centre in Finland ran the TCRbeta sequencing, which was done with the immunoSEQ assay. The source study handled its data this way. Clonotype tables produced by the immunoSEQ preprocessing pipeline were converted into VDJtools format, and non-productive clonotypes were filtered out. Samples with fewer than 10,000 reads were excluded, the remaining samples were subsampled to 10,000 reads, and most of the eight CND-RA samples were retained. Using the VDJtools CalcDiversityStats function on data subsampled to 10,000 reads, the Shannon-Wiener, Simpson and clonality indices were calculated. Non-singleton TCRbeta clonotypes were hard-matched, with no mismatches allowed, against VDJdb to infer antigen specificity. CDR3 sequences that differed by a single amino acid (Hamming distance 1) were grouped into clusters that potentially share antigen targets. Group enrichment of public clonotypes was tested with one-sided Fisher's exact tests after groups were resampled to six samples, with the procedure repeated ten times. TCRdb limited this immuneACCESS table to in-frame rearrangements with V and J called. A share of clones is missing; checked studies link under half to unresolved V genes, and the rest is unexplained. That table is the source of V, J and clone size, and D and trimming were worked out from the DNA. Within this sample are fewer than 1,000 clones, with roughly 80% of them counted one time only. The ten largest account for approximately 22% of the sample.

The data originate from a study of CD8 T cells in seronegative destructive rheumatoid arthritis (TCRdb year 2020). A note on the overall study: Most of the eight CND-RA patients were receiving biological drugs at sampling. Researchers compared peripheral CD8+ TCRbeta repertoires from patients with CCP-negative destructive rheumatoid arthritis (CND-RA) against repertoires from newly diagnosed seropositive RA, seronegative RA and healthy controls. The seropositive RA, seronegative RA and healthy control comparison cohorts were obtained from an earlier published TCRbeta dataset rather than being newly sequenced. Overall study outcomes, separate from this receptor: A distinct set of enriched public clonotypes appeared to be carried by CND-RA patients, and this finding was interpreted by the authors as support for a separate disease subset. In the absence of diagnostic samples, TCR repertoire differences may be partly attributable to poor disease control over the years rather than being present at onset. Across the 117,399 clonotypes tested, no public clonotype enrichment remained significant after Benjamini-Hochberg correction. Once age was adjusted for, the CD8+ TCRbeta repertoires of CND-RA patients appeared less diverse and more clonal than the repertoires of other RA subtypes. The small size of the CND-RA cohort was acknowledged as a study limitation. CND-RA repertoires showed more CMV-reactive and fewer influenza A-reactive CD8+ TCRbeta sequences than controls and other RA subtypes.

The CDR3, cysteine through phenylalanine, is 15 amino acids long. The only DNA kept is the CDR3, 45 bases in frame from the first base. Per the germline V gene, SNHLY is the CDR1 and FYNNEI is the CDR2. V is cut back by 5 bases and J by 3 bases, with 7 bases in the junction unmatched. The TCR sequence derives from a woman aged 60 or older with seronegative destructive rheumatoid arthritis. The sample consisted of CD8+ T cells from blood. The V and J segments used are TRBV2 and TRBJ2-7; TRBD1 lines up with 10 middle nucleotides. CDR3 reads: CASSWGTGDYYEQYF. The base sequence is TGTGCCAGCAGTTGGGGGACAGGGGACTACTACGAGCAGTACTTC.